Below, one TCR beta chain is given with its context. Followed over time, Seattle patients had been enrolled while infection was active. This entry belongs to a study of blood T cell repertoires in COVID-19. Study-wide background: COVID-19 samples, acute and convalescent, were from the United States, Italy and Spain. T cells, B-cell-depleted T cells, or PBMCs provided the cDNA or gDNA that served as material.

The germline V gene encodes CDR1 MNHEY and CDR2 SVGAGI. V gave up 6 bases and J gave up 3 bases; unmatched junction bases: 6. The CDR3 is 15 amino acids. Authors' methods: Estimated nucleated cell counts came from reference gene primer amplification. Repertoires were generated with immunoSEQ multiplex PCR, while TCRdb's copy carries only in-frame clones and drops some. That table is the source of V, J and clone size, and D and trimming were worked out from the DNA. The sample lists approximately 400,000 clones; around 89% were seen once. The TCR comes from a woman between 45 and 65 years old with COVID-19, enrolled during active disease. The sample taken for sequencing was peripheral blood. The rearrangement uses TRBV6-5 and TRBJ2-3, with 10 bases matching TRBD1. CDR3 coding DNA: TGTGCCAGCAGCCTCGGACAGGGGGGGACAGATACGCAGTATTTT. The encoded protein is CASSLGQGGTDTQYF.